These 12 T cell receptor beta chains were sequenced from one sample in a study of blood T cell repertoires in COVID-19. Sequencing was performed with immunoSEQ multiplex PCR; in TCRdb, only in-frame clones are kept and a portion is missing. This table holds some 220,000 clones, about nine tenths found once. Source material: PBMCs or T cells enriched from blood (not recorded which). All receptors come from a woman in her thirties or forties with acute COVID-19.

This chain joins TRBV5-6 and TRBJ1-6; TRBD1 matches 11 bases. Germline CDR1 is SGHDT and CDR2 is YYEEEE. The CDR3 extends over 15 amino acids. J was trimmed by 10 bases and V by 5 bases; bases with no gene match: 8. CDR3 region: CASRDGTGGGSPLHF. CDR3 bases: TGTGCCAGCAGGGATGGGACAGGGGGAGGGTCACCCCTCCACTTT.

The chain joins TRBV9 to TRBJ1-2, with a tentative D call TRBD1 (6 bases). Germline CDR1 and CDR2: SGDLS and YYNGEE. The V gene lost 0 bases and the J gene lost 4 bases, with 13 bases spanning the gap. CDR3 size: 15 residues. The CDR3 DNA is TGTGCCAGCAGCGTAGCTACGAGGGGGAGCTATGGCTACACCTTC. Encoded protein: CASSVATRGSYGYTF.

The chain is built from TRBV9 and TRBJ1-4; TRBD1 matches at 9 bases. The CDR3 length is 15 residues. CDR1 and CDR2 from the germline V gene are SGDLS and YYNGEE. J gave up 3 bases and V 5 bases, and 5 bases lay outside the gene matches. The CDR3 nucleotides read TGTGCCAGCAGTTTACAGGGGGCTCCTAATGAAAAACTGTTTTTT. This encodes CASSLQGAPNEKLFF. Using reference TRBV9 and TRBJ1-4 for the parts outside the CDR3, the full variable domain is DSGVTQTPKHLITATGQRVTLRCSPRSGDLSVYWYQQSLDQGLQFLIQYYNGEERAKGNILERFSAQQFPDLHSELNLSSLELGDSALYFCASSLQGAPNEKLFFGSGTQLSVL.

The rearrangement uses TRBV5-8 and TRBJ1-1; tentative D call: TRBD1 (5 bases). There are 13 residues in the CDR3. CDR1 and CDR2 (germline): SGHTS, YDEGEE. V lost 6 bases and J 5 bases, leaving 14 bases between the germline ends. In DNA, the CDR3 is TGTGCCAGCAACGAGGGGCGGGGTACTGAAGCTTTCTTT. This encodes CASNEGRGTEAFF. Full variable domain (rest looked up from reference TRBV5-8 and TRBJ1-1): EAGVTQSPTHLIKTRGQQATLRCSPISGHTSVYWYQQALGLGLQFLLWYDEGEERNRGNFPPRFSGRQFPNYSSELNVNALELEDSALYLCASNEGRGTEAFFGQGTRLTVV.

V is TRBV2 and J is TRBJ2-5, with 9 bases fitting TRBD1. Germline trimming cut 6 bases from V and 4 bases from J; bases unmatched to any gene: 9. CDR3 size: 15 residues. Germline V gives CDR1 SNHLY, CDR2 FYNNEI. In DNA, the CDR3 is TGTGCCAGCAGGGGACAGGGTCTTTTGGGAGAGACCCAGTACTTC. This encodes CASRGQGLLGETQYF.

The chain employs TRBV2 and TRBJ2-7; D possibly corresponds to TRBD1 (5 bases). V gave up 6 bases and J gave up 0 bases, with 12 bases separating them. Germline V gives CDR1 SNHLY, CDR2 FYNNEI. This CDR3 is 14 amino acids long. CDR3 sequence reads: CASRGAGLSYEQYV. The CDR3 DNA follows: TGTGCCAGCAGAGGGGCAGGGCTCTCCTACGAGCAGTACGTC.

V usage is TRBV18 and J usage is TRBJ1-5; no clear D gene. The CDR3 has 14 residues. The ends were cut back, 4 bases at V and 0 bases at J, with 7 bases in the middle. The germline CDR1 and CDR2 sequences are KGHSH and LQKENI. The CDR3 is CASSLQISNQPQHF. The CDR3 bases are TGTGCCAGCTCACTACAGATTAGCAATCAGCCCCAGCATTTT.

The V and J genes are TRBV2 and TRBJ2-3, with D possibly matching TRBD1 (5 bases). From germline, CDR1 is SNHLY and CDR2 FYNNEI. CDR3 length equals 14 residues. V lost 6 bases and J lost 4, with 14 bases in between. In DNA, the CDR3 is TGTGCCAGCAGACCAGGGCCGTTGCCAGATACGCAGTATTTT. It yields the protein CASRPGPLPDTQYF. The whole variable domain, filled in from reference TRBV2 and TRBJ2-3, reads EPEVTQTPSHQVTQMGQEVILRCVPISNHLYFYWYRQILGQKVEFLVSFYNNEISEKSEIFDDQFSVERPDGSNFTLKIRSTKLEDSAMYFCASRPGPLPDTQYFGPGTRLTVL.

This chain joins TRBV7-2 and TRBJ1-6; 9 bases agree with TRBD1. Germline V gene lookup returns CDR1 SGHTA and CDR2 FQGNSA. CDR3 length: 16 amino acids. The V gene end was trimmed by 5 bases and the J gene end by 5 bases; junction bases not matched to a gene: 7. The DNA for the CDR3 is TGTGCCAGCAGCAGATCCGGGACAGGGCATAATTCACCCCTCCACTTT. Its translation: CASSRSGTGHNSPLHF.

The chain has TRBV6-4 and TRBJ1-2, with 9 bases aligning to TRBD1. The CDR3 extends over 13 amino acids. Germline assignment: CDR1 MRHNA and CDR2 SNTAGT. Trimming removed 6 bases from V and 8 bases from J; junction bases left unmatched: 7. CDR3 nucleotides: TGTGCCAGCAGCCCCGGGACAGGGAGGGGCTACACCTTC. Translating it yields CASSPGTGRGYTF.

The V and J genes are TRBV2 and TRBJ2-2; tentative D call: TRBD1 (6 bases). Between the trimmed V and J ends, which lost 10 bases and 6 bases, there was a span of 18 bases. The CDR3 length is 14 residues. Germline V gene sequence: CDR1 SNHLY, CDR2 FYNNEI. The CDR3 DNA reads TGTGCCATTACCGACAGGCAGTCCCCCGGGGAGCTGTTTTTT. Translating gives CAITDRQSPGELFF.

This chain uses TRBV6-5 with TRBJ2-2; D not resolved. Germline CDR1 and CDR2: MNHEY and SVGAGI. The CDR3 spans 13 residues. V was shortened by 0 bases and J by 9 bases, with 8 bases between the two germline ends. In DNA form, the CDR3 reads TGTGCCAGCAGTTACTCGGAGAACAGGGAGCTGTTTTTT. This gives the protein CASSYSENRELFF.